This T cell receptor beta chain was captured in a study of T cell responses to AZD1222 COVID-19 vaccine. Study conclusions and caveats: Females made up more of the donors, who were largely white British, and clonal diversity may have come out too low. Nearly half of spike-specific TCRs reportedly target unmutated variant regions. Seropositive status at baseline applied to only five to seven AZD1222 recipients.

Some second doses came at about 4 weeks and others at about 12 weeks; these were pooled. On this clone itself: Its antigen is not identified.

Deletions cut 2 bases from V and 6 bases from J, with 15 bases between. The CDR3 covers 15 residues. CDR1 is SGDLS, CDR2 YYNGEE, per germline. Using immunoSEQ multiplex PCR, the repertoire was profiled, and TCRdb retains in-frame clones only, with some absent. The data show around 150,000 clones, under 95% seen once. J is TRBJ2-1 and V is TRBV9; D uncertain. The sequencing here drew on peripheral blood, taken 28 days after the second AZD1222 dose. The source is an adult who received the AZD1222 COVID-19 vaccine. The CDR3 DNA reads TGTGCCAGCAGCGTTGGGTGGGATGGTCTCAATGAGCAGTTCTTC. Protein sequence: CASSVGWDGLNEQFF.